This note documents a single T cell receptor (beta chain) sequence. This sample was included in a study of OX40 agonist ivuxolimab in advanced cancers. Here immunoSEQ multiplex PCR was the method, and the copy in TCRdb shows in-frame clones only, minus some. The sample shows 77,000 or so clones, 78% of them seen only once. V lost 0 bases to trimming and J lost 5 bases, with 5 bases between them. Germline lookup yields CDR1 SGHRS and CDR2 YFSETQ. CDR3 length: 12 amino acids. This rearrangement joins TRBV5-1 to TRBJ2-5; D uncertain. The sequence was collected from an adult with an advanced solid tumor such as melanoma, head and neck, liver or kidney cancer. The sample in question was CD4+ or CD8+ T cells sorted from blood, obtained in a trial of the OX40 agonist ivuxolimab. CDR3 amino acids: CASSLDLETQYF. DNA of the CDR3: TGCGCCAGCAGCTTGGACCTCGAGACCCAGTACTTC.